A single sample gave rise to the 21 T cell receptor beta chains below, sequenced in a study of shared clonotypes between healthy human individuals. This table comes from immunoSEQ multiplex PCR, and its TCRdb copy is limited to in-frame clones, with some not included. The sample consists of roughly 760,000 clones, approximately 79% of them appearing once. The sequencing input was memory CD4+ T cells sorted from blood. Subset specified: CD45RA-negative fraction. The receptor source for this set is a woman aged 25 to 39 in good health.

This chain uses TRBV28 with TRBJ2-7; no definite D call. Trimming removed 2 bases at V and 6 bases at J, with 11 bases between. There are 13 residues in the CDR3. Looked up from germline, CDR1 is MDHEN and CDR2 is SYDVKM. CDR3 in amino acids: CASSLPATREQYF. In nucleotides, the CDR3 is TGTGCCAGCAGTTTACCCGCCACCCGCGAGCAGTACTTC.

A single count supports this clone. The chain has TRBV19 and TRBJ1-5; no definite D call. Germline lookup yields CDR1 LNHDA and CDR2 SQIVND (reference sequence). V lost 5 bases, J lost 2 bases, and 16 bases lay in between. The CDR3 length is 16 residues. CDR3 DNA: TGTGCCAGTAGTCGGGAGGGTCAATATGGCAATCAGCCCCAGCATTTT. Translation: CASSREGQYGNQPQHF.

The table lists this clone with a few counts. This chain links TRBV30 with TRBJ1-4, with 7 bases aligning to TRBD1. From germline, CDR1 is GTSNPN and CDR2 SVGIG (reference sequence). V was clipped by 5 bases and J by 5 bases; unmatched bases: 8. The CDR3 totals 14 residues. The CDR3, as DNA: TGTGCCTGGCGAAACAGGGGACGGAATGAAAAACTGTTTTTT. Translation: CAWRNRGRNEKLFF.

The rearrangement joins TRBV29-1 to TRBJ2-7; 7 bases align to TRBD1. The CDR3 is 12 residues long. The germline gives CDR1 SQVTM, CDR2 ANQGSEA. Losses at the gene ends were 7 bases for V and 4 bases for J; bases not matched to a gene: 7. CDR3 protein: CSAKDRAYEQYF. CDR3 sequence (DNA): TGCAGCGCCAAAGACAGGGCGTACGAGCAGTACTTC.

For the CDR3, the DNA is TGCGCCAGCAGCCAAGAGTCGTCGTCCCGGGAGCTGTTTTTT. Translating it yields CASSQESSSRELFF. The chain has TRBV4-1 and TRBJ2-2; D not resolved. Trimming left V 0 bases short and J 9 bases short, with 11 bases between. Germline CDR1 MGHRA, CDR2 YSYEKL. The CDR3 is made up of 14 amino acids.

The gene calls are TRBV7-2 and TRBJ2-2; TRBD2 matches at 8 bases. Per the germline V gene, CDR1 is SGHTA and CDR2 is FQGNSA. J gave up 5 bases and V 2 bases, and 4 bases lay outside the gene matches. The length of the CDR3 is 15 residues. CDR3 nucleotides: TGTGCCAGCAGCTTAAAGCCGGGGGGGACCGGGGAGCTGTTTTTT. This translates into CASSLKPGGTGELFF.

Only a few counts were recorded for this clone. This chain links TRBV4-1 with TRBJ1-2; no clear D gene. Deletions cut 0 bases from V and 3 bases from J, with 11 bases between. The CDR3 length is 15 residues. Germline V lookup: CDR1 MGHRA, CDR2 YSYEKL. The CDR3 spells CASSQEYAGYYGYTF. The CDR3 DNA sequence: TGCGCCAGCAGCCAAGAGTACGCGGGTTACTATGGCTACACCTTC.

The chain recombines TRBV5-6 with TRBJ2-5, with TRBD2 matching 8 bases. With V trimmed by 4 bases and J by 4 bases, 18 bases remained unmatched. The germline CDR1 and CDR2 sequences are SGHDT and YYEEEE. The CDR3 spans 18 residues. As DNA, the CDR3 is TGTGCCAGCAGCACAATCCCAGTTAAGCGGGAGCGTCGAGAGACCCAGTACTTC. As protein: CASSTIPVKRERRETQYF.

This clone was seen repeatedly, ten times or more. This sample also contains other DNA sequences that code for the same CDR3. The chain combines TRBV5-1 with TRBJ2-1; 7 bases align to TRBD2. The germline V gene encodes CDR1 SGHRS and CDR2 YFSETQ. This CDR3 has 14 residues. The ends lost 2 bases at V and 4 bases at J; junction bases unmatched: 3. The CDR3 DNA reads as TGCGCCAGCAGCTTAGAGGGAGGGTACAATGAGCAGTTCTTC. Translating it yields CASSLEGGYNEQFF.

Comments on this clone: This probably arose from a read error, given a far larger clone one base away. The genes are TRBV2 and TRBJ2-6, with D perhaps TRBD1 (5 bases). This CDR3 comprises 16 residues. The V and J ends lost 1 base and 4 bases respectively, with 11 bases between them. Looked up from germline, CDR1 is SNHLY and CDR2 is FYNNEI. CDR3 in amino acids: CASSEVPGIGANVLTF. The CDR3 DNA reads TGTGCCAGCAGTGAAGTACCAGGGATAGGGGCCAACGTCCTGACTTTC.

This rearrangement joins TRBV5-1 to TRBJ2-5; D gene uncertain. The DNA end favors TRBJ2-7, so the J call may be wrong. This CDR3 contains 12 residues. Germline V CDR1 and CDR2: SGHRS, YFSETQ. The CDR3 here is CASSLTGFEQYF. In nucleotides, the CDR3 is TGCGCCAGCAGTCTGACCGGGTTCGAGCAGTACTTC.

The DNA for the CDR3 is TGTGCCAGCAGTCAAACCAACAAGCACTATGGCTACACCTTC. Amino acid sequence: CASSQTNKHYGYTF. The gene calls are TRBV28 and TRBJ1-2; no clear D gene. This CDR3 comprises 14 residues. V lost 5 bases, J lost 3 bases, and 13 bases lay in between. The germline V gene has CDR1 MDHEN and CDR2 SYDVKM.

The J gene is TRBJ1-2, the V gene TRBV28; D gene ambiguous. The CDR3 is 14 amino acids. Per the germline V gene, CDR1 is MDHEN and CDR2 is SYDVKM. The V and J ends lost 3 bases and 3 bases respectively, with 11 bases between them. The CDR3: CASSFSGLHYGYTF. The CDR3 DNA reads as TGTGCCAGCAGTTTCTCTGGGTTGCACTATGGCTACACCTTC.

This clone showed up just a few times. This chain joins TRBV29-1 and TRBJ2-7; D might be TRBD2 (5 bases). Germline CDR1 reads SQVTM; CDR2 reads ANQGSEA. This CDR3 is built from 11 residues. V was cut by 4 bases and J by 6 bases, with 10 bases left in between. In DNA form, the CDR3 reads TGCAGCGTTGCCTCTGGAGGCGAGCAGTACTTC. The encoded protein is CSVASGGEQYF.

This clone appeared a single time. This sequence joins TRBV6-1 and TRBJ2-7, with D possibly matching TRBD2 (5 bases). Germline V gene lookup returns CDR1 MNHNS and CDR2 SASEGT. The V end was cut by 8 bases, the J end by 0 bases, with 17 bases between. The CDR3 spans 15 residues. CDR3 DNA: TGTGCCAGCCCCCGGTCCGGGGATCACTCCTACGAGCAGTACTTC. This codes for CASPRSGDHSYEQYF.

This CDR3 is CASRHRASNSNQPQHF. CDR3 coding DNA: TGTGCCAGCAGGCACCGGGCCTCAAATAGCAATCAGCCCCAGCATTTT. The V and J genes are TRBV2 and TRBJ1-5; unclear D gene. The CDR3 length is 16 residues. Germline assignment: CDR1 SNHLY and CDR2 FYNNEI. The V gene lost 6 bases and the J gene lost 0 bases, with 15 bases spanning the gap.

The chain combines TRBV4-1 with TRBJ2-7; 8 bases fit TRBD1. This CDR3 has 16 amino acids. In germline, CDR1 is MGHRA, CDR2 YSYEKL. V lost 4 bases and J lost 7; bases outside the gene matches: 15. CDR3 in DNA: TGCGCCAGCAGCCCTGCGGGCAGGGGGCTCTCGGATGAGCAGTACTTC. Translated: CASSPAGRGLSDEQYF.

This clone has just a few counts. CDR3 protein: CASSPRTGWEAGELFF. The CDR3 nucleotides are TGTGCCAGCAGTCCTCGGACAGGATGGGAAGCCGGGGAGCTGTTTTTT. This chain connects TRBV27 to TRBJ2-2; 7 bases agree with TRBD1. The CDR3 runs 16 residues. Unmatched junction bases numbered 12, after V lost 5 bases and J lost 6 bases. Germline V gene data show CDR1 as MNHEY and CDR2 as SMNVEV (reference sequence).

The rearrangement joins TRBV4-1 to TRBJ2-1, with D possibly being TRBD1 or TRBD2 (6 bases each). CDR1 is MGHRA, CDR2 YSYEKL, per germline. This CDR3 spans 16 amino acids. Between the trimmed V and J ends, which lost 1 base and 6 bases, there was a span of 16 bases. The CDR3: CASSQAEGHPFNEQFF. DNA for the CDR3: TGCGCCAGCAGCCAAGCGGAGGGACACCCCTTCAATGAGCAGTTCTTC.

The rearrangement links TRBV6-6 to TRBJ2-7, with 9 nucleotides matching TRBD2. The CDR3 has 14 residues. CDR1 and CDR2 (germline): MNHNY, SVGAGI (reference sequence). V dropped 6 bases and J dropped 5; count of bases not matched to a gene: 8. CDR3 protein: CASSRRTSDNEQYF. The DNA of the CDR3 is TGTGCCAGCAGCCGTAGGACTAGCGACAACGAGCAGTACTTC.

This clone occurred once. The chain combines TRBV10-1 with TRBJ2-7; TRBD2 agrees at 10 bases. Germline V lookup: CDR1 WNHNN, CDR2 SYGVQD (reference sequence). Unmatched junction bases numbered 8, after V lost 5 bases and J lost 7 bases. The CDR3 spans 14 residues. CDR3 DNA: TGCGCCAGCAGTTGGAGCGGGAGGGCCGAGGAGCAGTACTTC. Protein sequence: CASSWSGRAEEQYF.